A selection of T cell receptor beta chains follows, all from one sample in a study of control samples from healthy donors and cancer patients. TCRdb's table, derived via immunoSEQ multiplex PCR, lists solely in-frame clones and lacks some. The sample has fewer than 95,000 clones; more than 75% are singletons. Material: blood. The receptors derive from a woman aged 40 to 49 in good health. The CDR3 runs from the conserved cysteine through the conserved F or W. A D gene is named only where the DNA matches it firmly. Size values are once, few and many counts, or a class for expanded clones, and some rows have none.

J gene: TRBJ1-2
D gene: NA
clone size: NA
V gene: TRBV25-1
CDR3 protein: CASSGHGAGGGYTF
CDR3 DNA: TGTGCCAGCAGTGGCCACGGGGCCGGGGGGGGCTACACCTTC

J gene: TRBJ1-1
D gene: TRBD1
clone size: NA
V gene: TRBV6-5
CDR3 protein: CASSYAATGEGTEAFF
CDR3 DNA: TGTGCCAGCAGTTACGCTGCGACAGGGGAGGGCACTGAAGCTTTCTTT

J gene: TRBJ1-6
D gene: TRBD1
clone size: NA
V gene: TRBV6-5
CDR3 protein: CAGARGRNSPLHF
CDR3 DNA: TGTGCCGGGGCAAGGGGGCGGAATTCACCCCTCCACTTT

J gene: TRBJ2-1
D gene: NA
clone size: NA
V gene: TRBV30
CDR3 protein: CAWSVQGLPTDEQFF
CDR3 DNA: TGTGCCTGGAGTGTACAAGGTCTCCCCACCGATGAGCAGTTCTTC

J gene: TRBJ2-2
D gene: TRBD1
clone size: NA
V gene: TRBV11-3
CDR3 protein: CASSPRQGNTGELFF
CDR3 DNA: TGTGCCAGCAGCCCTAGACAGGGTAACACCGGGGAGCTGTTTTTT

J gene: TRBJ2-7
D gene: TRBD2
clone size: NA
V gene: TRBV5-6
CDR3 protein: CASSPTSGTYEQYF
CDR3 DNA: TGTGCCAGCAGCCCGACTAGCGGGACCTACGAGCAGTACTTC

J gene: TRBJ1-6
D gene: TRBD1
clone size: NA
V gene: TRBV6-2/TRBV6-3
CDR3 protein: CASSAGTGDNSPLHF
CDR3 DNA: TGTGCCAGCAGCGCCGGGACAGGGGATAATTCACCCCTCCACTTT

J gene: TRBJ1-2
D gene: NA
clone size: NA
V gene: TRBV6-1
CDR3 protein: CASSELENYGYTF
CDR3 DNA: TGTGCCAGCAGTGAACTGGAGAACTATGGCTACACCTTC

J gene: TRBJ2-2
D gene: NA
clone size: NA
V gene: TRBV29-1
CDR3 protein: CSFRQAGELFF
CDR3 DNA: TGCAGCTTTAGACAAGCCGGGGAGCTGTTTTTT

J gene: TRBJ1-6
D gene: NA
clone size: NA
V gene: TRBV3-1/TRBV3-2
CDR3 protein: CASSQGWCTYNSPLHF
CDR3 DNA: TGTGCCAGCAGCCAAGGCTGGTGCACCTATAATTCACCCCTCCACTTT

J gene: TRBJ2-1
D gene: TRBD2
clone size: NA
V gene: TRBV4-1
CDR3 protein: CASSQVDLLGGGDNEQFF
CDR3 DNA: TGCGCCAGCAGCCAAGTGGACCTTCTTGGCGGGGGAGACAATGAGCAGTTCTTC

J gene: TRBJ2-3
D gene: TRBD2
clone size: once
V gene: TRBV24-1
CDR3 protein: CATSQAGGGSNTQYF
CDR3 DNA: TGTGCCACCAGTCAAGCGGGCGGGGGGTCAAATACGCAGTATTTT

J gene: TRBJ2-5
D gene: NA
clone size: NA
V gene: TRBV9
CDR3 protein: CASSLWGGPRETQYF
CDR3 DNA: TGTGCCAGCAGCCTTTGGGGGGGGCCTCGGGAGACCCAGTACTTC

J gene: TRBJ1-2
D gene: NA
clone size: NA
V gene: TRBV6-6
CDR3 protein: CASSYGQRAVHGYTF
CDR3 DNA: TGTGCCAGCAGTTACGGACAGCGAGCCGTTCATGGCTACACCTTC

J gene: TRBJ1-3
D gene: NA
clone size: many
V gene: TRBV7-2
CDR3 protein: CASSPGTSGNTIYF
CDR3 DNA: TGTGCCAGCAGCCCTGGGACATCTGGAAACACCATATATTTT

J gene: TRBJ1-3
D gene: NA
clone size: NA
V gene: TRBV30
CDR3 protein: CAWSETGASGNTIYF
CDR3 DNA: TGTGCCTGGAGTGAAACAGGTGCCTCTGGAAACACCATATATTTT

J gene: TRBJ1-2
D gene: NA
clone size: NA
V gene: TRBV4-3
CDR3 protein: CASSHRQGRCGYGYTF
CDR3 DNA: TGCGCCAGCAGCCACCGTCAAGGCAGGTGCGGCTATGGCTACACCTTC

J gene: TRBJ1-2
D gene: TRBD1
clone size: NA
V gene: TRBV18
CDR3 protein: CASSANRQGSGYTF
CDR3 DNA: TGTGCCAGCTCCGCTAACAGACAGGGTAGCGGCTACACCTTC

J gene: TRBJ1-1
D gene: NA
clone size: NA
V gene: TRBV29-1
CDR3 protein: CSVVKPDTEAFF
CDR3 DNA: TGCAGCGTGGTGAAACCGGACACTGAAGCTTTCTTT

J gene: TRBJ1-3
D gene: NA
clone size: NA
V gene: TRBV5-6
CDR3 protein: CASSLVDSGNTIYF
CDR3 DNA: TGTGCCAGCAGCTTGGTTGACTCTGGAAACACCATATATTTT

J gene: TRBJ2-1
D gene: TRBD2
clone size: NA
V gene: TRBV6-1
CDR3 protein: CASSALRAGGGASYNEQFF
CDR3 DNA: TGTGCCAGCAGTGCACTAAGAGCGGGGGGCGGTGCCTCCTACAATGAGCAGTTCTTC

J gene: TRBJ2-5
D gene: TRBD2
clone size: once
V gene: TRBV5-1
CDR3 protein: CASSWGTSGGQETQYF
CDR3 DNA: TGCGCCAGCAGCTGGGGGACTAGCGGGGGGCAAGAGACCCAGTACTTC

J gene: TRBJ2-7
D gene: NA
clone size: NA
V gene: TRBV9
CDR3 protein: CASSVAGSYEQYF
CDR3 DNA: TGTGCCAGCAGCGTAGCAGGGTCCTACGAGCAGTACTTC

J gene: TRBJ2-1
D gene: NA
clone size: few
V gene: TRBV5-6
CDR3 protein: CASSLVGGNNEQFF
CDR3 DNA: TGTGCCAGCAGCTTGGTCGGGGGAAACAATGAGCAGTTCTTC

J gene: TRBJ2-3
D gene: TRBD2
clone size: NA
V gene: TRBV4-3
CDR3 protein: CASSQDRRGAVTDTQYF
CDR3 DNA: TGCGCCAGCAGCCAAGATAGGCGGGGGGCCGTCACAGATACGCAGTATTTT

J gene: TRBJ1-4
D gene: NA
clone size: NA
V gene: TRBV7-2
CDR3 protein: CASSLGPTNEKLFF
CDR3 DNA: TGTGCCAGCAGCTTAGGGCCAACTAATGAAAAACTGTTTTTT

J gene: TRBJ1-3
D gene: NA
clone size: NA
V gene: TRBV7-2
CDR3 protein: CASSLISLVGSGNTIYF
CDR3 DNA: TGTGCCAGCAGCTTAATCTCCTTAGTGGGCTCTGGAAACACCATATATTTT

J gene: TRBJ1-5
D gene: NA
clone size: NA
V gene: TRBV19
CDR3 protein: CASSTQGDFNQPQHF
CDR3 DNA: TGTGCCAGTTCAACCCAGGGTGACTTCAATCAGCCCCAGCATTTT

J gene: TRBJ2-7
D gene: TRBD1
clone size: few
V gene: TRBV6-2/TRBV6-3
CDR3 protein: CASSYGTGGYEQYF
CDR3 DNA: TGTGCCAGCAGTTACGGGACAGGGGGCTACGAGCAGTACTTC

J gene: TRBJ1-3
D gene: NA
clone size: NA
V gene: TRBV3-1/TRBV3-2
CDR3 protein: CASSPRDRGNTIYF
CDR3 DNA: TGTGCCAGCAGCCCCCGAGACAGGGGAAACACCATATATTTT

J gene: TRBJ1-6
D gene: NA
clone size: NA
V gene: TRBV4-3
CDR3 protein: CASSQDRVRSPLHF
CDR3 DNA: TGCGCCAGCAGCCAAGACAGGGTCCGGTCACCCCTCCACTTT

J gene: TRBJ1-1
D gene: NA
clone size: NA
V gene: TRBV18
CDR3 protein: CASSPPGQNTEAFF
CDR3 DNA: TGTGCCAGCTCACCACCGGGACAGAACACTGAAGCTTTCTTT

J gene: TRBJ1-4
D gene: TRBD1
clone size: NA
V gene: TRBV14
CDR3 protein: CASSRQGVPNEKLFF
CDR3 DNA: TGTGCCAGCAGCCGACAGGGGGTACCTAATGAAAAACTGTTTTTT

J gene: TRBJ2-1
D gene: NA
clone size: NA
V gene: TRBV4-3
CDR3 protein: CASSKNNEQFF
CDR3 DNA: TGCGCCAGCAGCAAGAACAATGAGCAGTTCTTC

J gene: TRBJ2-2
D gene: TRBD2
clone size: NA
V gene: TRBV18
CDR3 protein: CASSPGLAGNTGELFF
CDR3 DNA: TGTGCCAGCTCACCAGGACTAGCGGGGAACACCGGGGAGCTGTTTTTT

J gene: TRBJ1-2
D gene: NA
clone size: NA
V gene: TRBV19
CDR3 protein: CASKRGRGANYGYTF
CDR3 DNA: TGTGCCAGTAAACGAGGGAGAGGGGCCAACTATGGCTACACCTTC

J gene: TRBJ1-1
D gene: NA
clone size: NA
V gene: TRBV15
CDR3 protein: CATSGDMSGAEAFF
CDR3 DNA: TGTGCCACCAGCGGAGATATGTCGGGGGCTGAAGCTTTCTTT

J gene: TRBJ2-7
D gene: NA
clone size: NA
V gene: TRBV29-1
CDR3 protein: CSVRAGSSYEQYF
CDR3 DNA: TGCAGCGTTAGGGCAGGCTCGTCCTACGAGCAGTACTTC

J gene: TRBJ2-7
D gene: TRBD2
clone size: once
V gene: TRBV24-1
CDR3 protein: CATSDLVGGRNEQYF
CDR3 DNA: TGTGCCACCAGTGATTTGGTGGGCGGGAGGAACGAGCAGTACTTC

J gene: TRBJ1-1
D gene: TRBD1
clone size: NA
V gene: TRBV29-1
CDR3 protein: CSVFNRGNTEAFF
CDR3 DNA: TGCAGCGTATTCAACAGGGGAAACACTGAAGCTTTCTTT

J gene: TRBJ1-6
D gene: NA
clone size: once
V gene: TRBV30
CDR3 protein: CAWRGAPNSPLHF
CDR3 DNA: TGTGCCTGGAGAGGAGCCCCTAATTCACCCCTCCACTTT

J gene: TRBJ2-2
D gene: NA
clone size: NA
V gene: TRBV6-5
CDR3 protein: CASRPLPNTGELFF
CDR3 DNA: TGTGCCAGCCGCCCCCTCCCGAACACCGGGGAGCTGTTTTTT

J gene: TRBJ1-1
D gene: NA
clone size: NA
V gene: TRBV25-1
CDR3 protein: CASSEYWSSGAEAFF
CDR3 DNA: TGTGCCAGCAGTGAATATTGGTCCTCTGGGGCTGAAGCTTTCTTT

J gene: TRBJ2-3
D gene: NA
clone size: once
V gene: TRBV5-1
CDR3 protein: CASSLWGGRLDTQYF
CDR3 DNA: TGCGCCAGCAGCTTGTGGGGGGGGCGGTTAGATACGCAGTATTTT

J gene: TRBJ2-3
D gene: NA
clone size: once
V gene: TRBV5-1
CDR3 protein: CASSLVRGTDTQYF
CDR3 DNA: TGCGCCAGCAGCCTCGTACGGGGCACAGATACGCAGTATTTT

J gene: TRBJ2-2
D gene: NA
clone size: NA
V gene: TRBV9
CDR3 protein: CASSATSSNTGELFF
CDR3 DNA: TGTGCCAGCAGCGCGACATCATCGAACACCGGGGAGCTGTTTTTT

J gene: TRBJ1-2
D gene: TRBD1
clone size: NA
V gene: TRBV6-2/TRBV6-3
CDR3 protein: CASSYAQGASGYTF
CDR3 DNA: TGTGCCAGCAGTTACGCGCAGGGGGCATCTGGCTACACCTTC

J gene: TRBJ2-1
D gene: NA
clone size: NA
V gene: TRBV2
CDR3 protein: CASSDGPEQFF
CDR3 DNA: TGTGCCAGCAGTGACGGGCCGGAGCAGTTCTTC

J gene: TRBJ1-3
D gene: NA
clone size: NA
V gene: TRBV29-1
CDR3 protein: CSVVAPPRQGSTFSGNTIYF
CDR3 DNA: TGCAGCGTTGTTGCCCCCCCCCGTCAGGGATCAACCTTCTCTGGAAACACCATATATTTT

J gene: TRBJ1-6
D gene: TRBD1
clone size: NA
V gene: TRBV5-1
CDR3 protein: CASRLGGTGEALHF
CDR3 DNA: TGCGCCAGCCGCCTTGGAGGGACAGGGGAGGCCCTCCACTTT

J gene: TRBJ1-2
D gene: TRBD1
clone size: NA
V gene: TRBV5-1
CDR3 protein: CASSLGGTGVYGYTF
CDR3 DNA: TGCGCCAGCAGCTTGGGTGGGACAGGGGTCTATGGCTACACCTTC

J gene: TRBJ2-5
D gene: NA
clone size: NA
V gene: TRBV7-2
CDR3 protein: CASTLGGTVRETQYF
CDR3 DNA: TGTGCCAGCACCTTAGGTGGGACCGTCAGGGAGACCCAGTACTTC

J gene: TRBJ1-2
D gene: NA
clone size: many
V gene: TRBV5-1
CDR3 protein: CASSLARYGYTF
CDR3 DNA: TGCGCCAGCAGCTTGGCGCGCTATGGCTACACCTTC

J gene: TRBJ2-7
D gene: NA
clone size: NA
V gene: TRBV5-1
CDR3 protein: CASSLESQGYEQYF
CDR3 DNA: TGCGCCAGCAGCTTGGAATCGCAGGGCTACGAGCAGTACTTC

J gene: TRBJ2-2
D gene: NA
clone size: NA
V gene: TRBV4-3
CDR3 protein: CASSQDTGGGELFF
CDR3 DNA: TGCGCCAGCAGCCAAGATACGGGCGGCGGGGAGCTGTTTTTT

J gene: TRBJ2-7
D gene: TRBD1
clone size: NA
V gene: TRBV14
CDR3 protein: CASTGQGDNEQYF
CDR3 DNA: TGTGCCAGCACTGGACAGGGTGACAACGAGCAGTACTTC